This T cell receptor (beta chain) is from a study of CD8 T cells in ankylosing spondylitis. The study, taken as a whole, reports: Characteristic, it appeared, of ankylosing spondylitis blood was a TCR beta motif of several highly homologous variants.

In this sample, this clonotype turned up many times. No antigen is known for it. Generation of TCR beta libraries employed quantitative 5'-RACE incorporating molecular barcodes. From the 5' RACE reads, TCRdb called clonotypes with MiXCR, one entry per CDR3 protein. The profile shows roughly 90,000 distinct CDR3 sequences, about 8% of them singletons. Trimming left V 5 bases short and J 8 bases short, with 12 bases between. CDR3 size: 12 residues. This chain connects TRBV12-3 or TRBV12-4 to TRBJ1-2; the D gene is possibly TRBD1 (6 bases). The sample was blood, either unsorted or a sorted T cell fraction (not recorded which). The TCR comes from a male donor with ankylosing spondylitis or in good health (not recorded which). CDR3 in DNA: TGTGCCAGCAGTCCTGGACAGCGGGGCTACACCTTC. It specifies CASSPGQRGYTF.